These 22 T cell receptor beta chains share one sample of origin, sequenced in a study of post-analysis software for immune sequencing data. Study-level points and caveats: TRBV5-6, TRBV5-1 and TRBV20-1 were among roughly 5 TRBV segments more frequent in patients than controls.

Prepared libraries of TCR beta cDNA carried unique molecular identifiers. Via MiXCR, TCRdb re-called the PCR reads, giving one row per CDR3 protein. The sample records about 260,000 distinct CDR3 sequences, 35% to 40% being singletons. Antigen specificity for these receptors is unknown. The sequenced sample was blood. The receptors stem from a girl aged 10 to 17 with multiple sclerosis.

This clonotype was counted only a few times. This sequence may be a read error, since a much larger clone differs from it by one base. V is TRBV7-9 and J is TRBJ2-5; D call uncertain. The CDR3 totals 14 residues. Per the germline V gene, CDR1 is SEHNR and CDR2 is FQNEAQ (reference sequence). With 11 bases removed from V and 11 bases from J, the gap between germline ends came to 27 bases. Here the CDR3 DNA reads TGTGCCTCGGTCCTCAGCAGGCTCGACAATGAGCAGTACTTC. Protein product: CASVLSRLDNEQYF. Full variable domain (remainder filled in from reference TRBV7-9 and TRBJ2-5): DTGVSQNPRHKITKRGQNVTFRCDPISEHNRLYWYRQTLGQGPEFLTYFQNEAQLEKSRLLSDRFSAERPKGSFSTLEIQRTEQGDSAMYLCASVLSRLDNEQYFGPGTRLLVL.

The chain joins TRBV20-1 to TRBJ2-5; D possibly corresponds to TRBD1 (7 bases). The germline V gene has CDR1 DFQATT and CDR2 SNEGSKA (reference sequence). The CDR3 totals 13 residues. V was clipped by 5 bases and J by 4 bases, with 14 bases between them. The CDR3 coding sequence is TGCAGTGCTCCCCGTCAGGGGGGAGAGACCCAGTACTTC. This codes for CSAPRQGGETQYF.

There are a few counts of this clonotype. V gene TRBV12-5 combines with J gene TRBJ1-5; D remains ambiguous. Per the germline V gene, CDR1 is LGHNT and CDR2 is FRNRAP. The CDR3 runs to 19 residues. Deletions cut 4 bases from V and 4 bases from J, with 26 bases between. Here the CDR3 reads CASGCPPHGIGLGNQPQHF. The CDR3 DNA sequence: TGTGCTAGTGGTTGCCCCCCCCACGGGATCGGATTAGGGAATCAGCCCCAGCATTTT.

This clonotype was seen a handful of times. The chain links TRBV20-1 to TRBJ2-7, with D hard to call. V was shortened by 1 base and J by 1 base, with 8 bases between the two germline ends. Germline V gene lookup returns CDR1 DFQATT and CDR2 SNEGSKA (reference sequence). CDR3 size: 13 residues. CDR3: CSARGHASYEQYF. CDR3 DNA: TGCAGTGCTAGAGGACATGCGTCCTACGAGCAGTACTTC.

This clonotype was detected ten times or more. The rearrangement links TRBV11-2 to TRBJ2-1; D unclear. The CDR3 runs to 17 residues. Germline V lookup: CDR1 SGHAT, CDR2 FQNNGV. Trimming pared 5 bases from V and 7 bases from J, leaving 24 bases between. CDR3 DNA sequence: TGTGCCAGCAGCCCAGAAGCCTTCAACCTCCTTGGGAATGAGCAGTTCTTC. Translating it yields CASSPEAFNLLGNEQFF. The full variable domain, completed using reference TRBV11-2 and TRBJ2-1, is EAGVAQSPRYKIIEKRQSVAFWCNPISGHATLYWYQQILGQGPKLLIQFQNNGVVDDSQLPKDRFSAERLKGVDSTLKIQPAKLEDSAVYLCASSPEAFNLLGNEQFFGPGTRLTVL.

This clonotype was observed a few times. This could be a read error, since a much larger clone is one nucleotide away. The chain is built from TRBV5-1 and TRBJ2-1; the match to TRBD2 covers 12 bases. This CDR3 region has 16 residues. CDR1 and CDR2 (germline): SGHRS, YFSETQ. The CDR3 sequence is CASSSPGLAGDNGQFF. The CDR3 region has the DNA TGCGCCAGCAGCTCGCCGGGACTAGCGGGTGACAATGGGCAGTTCTTC.

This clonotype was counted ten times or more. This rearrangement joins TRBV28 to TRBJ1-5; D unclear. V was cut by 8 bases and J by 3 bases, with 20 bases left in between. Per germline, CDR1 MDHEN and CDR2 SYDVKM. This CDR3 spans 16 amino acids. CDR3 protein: CASHQRLYGSNQPQHF. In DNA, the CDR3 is TGTGCCAGCCATCAACGGCTTTACGGGTCCAATCAGCCCCAGCATTTT.

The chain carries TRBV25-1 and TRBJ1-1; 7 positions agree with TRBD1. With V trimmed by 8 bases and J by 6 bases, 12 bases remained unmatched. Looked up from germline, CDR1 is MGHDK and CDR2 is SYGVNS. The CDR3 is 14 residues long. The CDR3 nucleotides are TGTGCCAGCCGCCAGGGGGGCGCGGGCGCTGAAGCTTTCTTT. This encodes CASRQGGAGAEAFF. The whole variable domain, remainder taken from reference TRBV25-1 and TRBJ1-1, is EADIYQTPRYLVIGTGKKITLECSQTMGHDKMYWYQQDPGMELHLIHYSYGVNSTEKGDLSSESTVSRIRTEHFPLTLESARPSHTSQYLCASRQGGAGAEAFFGQGTRLTVV.

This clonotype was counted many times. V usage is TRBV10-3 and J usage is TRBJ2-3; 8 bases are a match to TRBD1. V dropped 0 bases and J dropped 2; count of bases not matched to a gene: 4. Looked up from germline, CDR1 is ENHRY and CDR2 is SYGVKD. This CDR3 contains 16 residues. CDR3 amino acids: CAISESRTGHTDTQYF. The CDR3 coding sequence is TGTGCCATCAGTGAGTCGAGGACAGGGCACACAGATACGCAGTATTTT.

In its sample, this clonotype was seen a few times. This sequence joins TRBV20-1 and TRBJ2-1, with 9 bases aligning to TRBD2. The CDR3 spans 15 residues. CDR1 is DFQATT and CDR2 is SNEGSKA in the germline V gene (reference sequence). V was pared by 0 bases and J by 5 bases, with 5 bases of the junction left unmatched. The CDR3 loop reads CSARDPLAGHNEQFF. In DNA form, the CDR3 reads TGCAGTGCTAGAGATCCCCTAGCGGGGCACAATGAGCAGTTCTTC.

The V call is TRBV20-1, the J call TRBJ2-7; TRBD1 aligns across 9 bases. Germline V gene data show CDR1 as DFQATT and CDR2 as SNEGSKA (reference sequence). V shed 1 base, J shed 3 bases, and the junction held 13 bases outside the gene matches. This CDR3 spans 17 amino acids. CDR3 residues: CSARVTGGKVGYYEQYF. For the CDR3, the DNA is TGCAGTGCTAGAGTTACAGGGGGCAAAGTCGGGTACTACGAGCAGTACTTC.

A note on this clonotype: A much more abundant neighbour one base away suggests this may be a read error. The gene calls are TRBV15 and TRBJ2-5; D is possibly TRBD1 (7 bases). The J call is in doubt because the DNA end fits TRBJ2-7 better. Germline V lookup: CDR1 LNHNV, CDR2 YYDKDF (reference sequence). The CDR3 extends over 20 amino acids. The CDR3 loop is CATSREPGGTDPSWAHEQYF. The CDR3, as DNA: TGTGCCACCAGCAGAGAACCAGGCGGGACAGATCCTAGTTGGGCTCACGAGCAGTACTTC.

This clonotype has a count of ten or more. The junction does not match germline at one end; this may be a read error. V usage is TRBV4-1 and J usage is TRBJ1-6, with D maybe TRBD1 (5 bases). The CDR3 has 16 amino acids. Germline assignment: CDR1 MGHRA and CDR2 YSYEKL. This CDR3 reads CASSQDDIRGDSPLHF. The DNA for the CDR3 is TGCGCCAGCAGTCAAGATGACATCCGAGGGGACTCACCCCTCCACTTT.

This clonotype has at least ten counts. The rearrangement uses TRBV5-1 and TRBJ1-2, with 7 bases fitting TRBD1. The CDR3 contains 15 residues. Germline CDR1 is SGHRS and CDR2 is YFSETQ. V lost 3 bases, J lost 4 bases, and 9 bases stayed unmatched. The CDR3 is CASSWGDRDAYGYTF. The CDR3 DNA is TGCGCCAGCAGCTGGGGAGACAGGGATGCCTATGGCTACACCTTC.

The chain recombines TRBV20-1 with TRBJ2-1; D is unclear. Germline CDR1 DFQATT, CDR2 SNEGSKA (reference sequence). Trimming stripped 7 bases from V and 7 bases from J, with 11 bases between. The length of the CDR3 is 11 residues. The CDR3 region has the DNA TGCAGTGTGAACTGGGGTAATGAGCAGTTCTTC. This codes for CSVNWGNEQFF.

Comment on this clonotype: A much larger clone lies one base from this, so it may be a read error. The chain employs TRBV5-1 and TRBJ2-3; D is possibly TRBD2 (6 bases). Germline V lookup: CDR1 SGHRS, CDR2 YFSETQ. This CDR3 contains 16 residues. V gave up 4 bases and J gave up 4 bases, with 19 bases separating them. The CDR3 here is CASSPSSERRADTQYF. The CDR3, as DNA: TGCGCCAGCAGCCCGTCTAGCGAGAGGAGGGCAGATACGCAGTATTTT.

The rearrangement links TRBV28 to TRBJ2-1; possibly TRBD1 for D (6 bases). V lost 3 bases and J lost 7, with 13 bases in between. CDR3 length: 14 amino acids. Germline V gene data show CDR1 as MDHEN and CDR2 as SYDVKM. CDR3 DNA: TGTGCCAGCAGTTTTGGGGGCCTACCTAATGAGCAGTTCTTC. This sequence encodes CASSFGGLPNEQFF.

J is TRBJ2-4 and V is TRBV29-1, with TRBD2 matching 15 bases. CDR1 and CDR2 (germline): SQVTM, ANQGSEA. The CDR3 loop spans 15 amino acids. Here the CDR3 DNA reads TGCAGTGCCTCGCGGACTAGCGGGAGGGCGGACATTCAGTACTTC. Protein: CSASRTSGRADIQYF.

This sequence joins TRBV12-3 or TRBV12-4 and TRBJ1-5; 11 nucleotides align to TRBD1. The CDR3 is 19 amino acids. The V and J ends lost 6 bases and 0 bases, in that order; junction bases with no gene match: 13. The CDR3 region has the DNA TGTGCCAGCAGAGACGGGACAGGGGGATTCTCCGGTAGCAATCAGCCCCAGCATTTT. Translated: CASRDGTGGFSGSNQPQHF.

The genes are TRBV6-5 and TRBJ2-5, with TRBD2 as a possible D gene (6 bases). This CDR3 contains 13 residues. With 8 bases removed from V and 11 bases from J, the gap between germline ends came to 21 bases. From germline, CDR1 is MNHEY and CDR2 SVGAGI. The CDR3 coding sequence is TGTGCCAGCGGGGGGAGGAGGGAGTCTGAGCAGTACTTC. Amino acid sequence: CASGGRRESEQYF.

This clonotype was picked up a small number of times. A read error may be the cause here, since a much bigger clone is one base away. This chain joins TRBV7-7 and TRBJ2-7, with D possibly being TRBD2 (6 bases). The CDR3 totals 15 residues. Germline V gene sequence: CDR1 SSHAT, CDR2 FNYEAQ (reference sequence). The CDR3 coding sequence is TGTGCTAGCAGTTCTGGCGGGGATTTCAATAACGAGCAGTACTTC. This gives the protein CASSSGGDFNNEQYF.

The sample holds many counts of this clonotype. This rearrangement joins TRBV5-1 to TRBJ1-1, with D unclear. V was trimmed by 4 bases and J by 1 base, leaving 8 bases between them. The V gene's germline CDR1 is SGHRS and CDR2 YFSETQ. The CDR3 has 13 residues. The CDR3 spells CASSLYTNTEAFF. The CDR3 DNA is TGCGCCAGCAGCCTGTACACGAACACTGAAGCTTTCTTT. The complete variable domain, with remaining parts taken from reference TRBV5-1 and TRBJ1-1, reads KAGVTQTPRYLIKTRGQQVTLSCSPISGHRSVSWYQQTPGQGLQFLFEYFSETQRNKGNFPGRFSGRQFSNSRSEMNVSTLELGDSALYLCASSLYTNTEAFFGQGTRLTVV.